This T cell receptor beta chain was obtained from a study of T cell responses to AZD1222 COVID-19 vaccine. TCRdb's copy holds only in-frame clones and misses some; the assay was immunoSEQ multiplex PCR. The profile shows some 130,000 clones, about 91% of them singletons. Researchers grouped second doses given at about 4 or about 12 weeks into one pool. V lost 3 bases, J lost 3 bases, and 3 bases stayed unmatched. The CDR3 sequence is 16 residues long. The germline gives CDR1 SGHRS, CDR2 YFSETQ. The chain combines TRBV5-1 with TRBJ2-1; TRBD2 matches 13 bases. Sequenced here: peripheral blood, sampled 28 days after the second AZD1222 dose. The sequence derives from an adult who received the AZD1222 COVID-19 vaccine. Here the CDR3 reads CASSSGLAGFYNEQFF. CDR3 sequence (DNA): TGCGCCAGCAGCTCGGGACTAGCGGGATTCTACAATGAGCAGTTCTTC.